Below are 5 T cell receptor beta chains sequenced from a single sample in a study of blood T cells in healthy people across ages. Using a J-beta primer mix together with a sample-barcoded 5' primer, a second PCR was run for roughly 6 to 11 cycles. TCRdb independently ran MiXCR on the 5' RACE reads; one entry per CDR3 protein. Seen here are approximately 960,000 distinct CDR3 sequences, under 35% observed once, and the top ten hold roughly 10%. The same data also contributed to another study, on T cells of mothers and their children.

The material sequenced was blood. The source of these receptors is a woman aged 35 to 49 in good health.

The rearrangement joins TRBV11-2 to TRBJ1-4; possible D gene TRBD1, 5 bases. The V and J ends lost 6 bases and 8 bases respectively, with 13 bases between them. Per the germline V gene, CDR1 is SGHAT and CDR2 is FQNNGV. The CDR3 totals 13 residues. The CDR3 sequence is CASREQGSEKLFF. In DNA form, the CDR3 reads TGTGCCAGCAGGGAGCAGGGCAGCGAAAAACTGTTTTTT. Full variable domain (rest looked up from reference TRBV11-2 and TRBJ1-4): EAGVAQSPRYKIIEKRQSVAFWCNPISGHATLYWYQQILGQGPKLLIQFQNNGVVDDSQLPKDRFSAERLKGVDSTLKIQPAKLEDSAVYLCASREQGSEKLFFGSGTQLSVL.

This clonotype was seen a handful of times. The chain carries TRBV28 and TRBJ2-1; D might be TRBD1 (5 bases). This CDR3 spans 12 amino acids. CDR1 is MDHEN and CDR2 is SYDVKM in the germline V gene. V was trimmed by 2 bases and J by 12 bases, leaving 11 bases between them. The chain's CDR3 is CASSLRAGWQFF. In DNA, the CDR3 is TGTGCCAGCAGTTTAAGGGCAGGGTGGCAGTTCTTC. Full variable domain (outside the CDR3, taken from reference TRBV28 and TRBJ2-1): DVKVTQSSRYLVKRTGEKVFLECVQDMDHENMFWYRQDPGLGLRLIYFSYDVKMKEKGDIPEGYSVSREKKERFSLILESASTNQTSMYLCASSLRAGWQFFGPGTRLTVL.

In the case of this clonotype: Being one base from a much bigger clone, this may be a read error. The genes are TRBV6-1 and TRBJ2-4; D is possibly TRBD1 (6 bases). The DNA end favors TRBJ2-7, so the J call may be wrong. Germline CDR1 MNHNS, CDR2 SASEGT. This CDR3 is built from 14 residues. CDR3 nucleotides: TGTGCCAGCAATGAGGGACAACCTCCCTACGAGCAGTACTTC. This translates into CASNEGQPPYEQYF.

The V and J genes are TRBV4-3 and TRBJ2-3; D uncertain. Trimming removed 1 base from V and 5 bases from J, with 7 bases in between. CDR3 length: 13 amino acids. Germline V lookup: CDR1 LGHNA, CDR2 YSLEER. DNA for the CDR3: TGCGCCAGCAGCCAAGCCGGGCTAGATACGCAGTATTTT. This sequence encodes CASSQAGLDTQYF.

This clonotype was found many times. This CDR3 reads CASSLAWTGQETQYF. The DNA for the CDR3 is TGTGCCAGCAGCTTGGCTTGGACGGGGCAAGAGACCCAGTACTTC. This chain links TRBV5-4 with TRBJ2-5, with a tentative D call TRBD2 (5 bases). CDR1 SGHNT and CDR2 YYREEE come from the germline V gene (reference sequence). The CDR3 is made up of 15 amino acids. The germline V and J ends were trimmed by 0 bases and 2 bases, with 11 bases remaining between them.